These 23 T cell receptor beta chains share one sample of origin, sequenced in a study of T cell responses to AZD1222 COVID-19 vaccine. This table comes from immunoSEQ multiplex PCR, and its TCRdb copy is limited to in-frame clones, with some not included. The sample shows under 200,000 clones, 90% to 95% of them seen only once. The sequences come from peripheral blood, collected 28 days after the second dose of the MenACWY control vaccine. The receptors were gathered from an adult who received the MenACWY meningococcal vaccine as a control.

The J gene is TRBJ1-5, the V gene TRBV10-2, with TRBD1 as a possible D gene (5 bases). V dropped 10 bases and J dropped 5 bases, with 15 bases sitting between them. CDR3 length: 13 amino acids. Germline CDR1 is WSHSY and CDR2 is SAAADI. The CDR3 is CATRWGRDQPQHF. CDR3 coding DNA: TGCGCCACCAGGTGGGGCAGAGATCAGCCCCAGCATTTT.

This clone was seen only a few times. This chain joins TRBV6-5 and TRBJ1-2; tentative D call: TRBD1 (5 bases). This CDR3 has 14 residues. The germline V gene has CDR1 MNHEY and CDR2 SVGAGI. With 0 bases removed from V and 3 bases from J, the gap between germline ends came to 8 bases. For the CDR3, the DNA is TGTGCCAGCAGTTACTCATGGGGCTACTATGGCTACACCTTC. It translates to CASSYSWGYYGYTF.

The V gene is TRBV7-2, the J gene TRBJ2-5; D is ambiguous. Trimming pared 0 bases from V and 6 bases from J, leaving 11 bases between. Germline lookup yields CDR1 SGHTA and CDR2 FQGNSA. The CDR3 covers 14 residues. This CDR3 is CASSLATTIQTQYF. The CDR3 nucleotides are TGTGCCAGCAGCTTAGCCACTACCATCCAGACCCAGTACTTC. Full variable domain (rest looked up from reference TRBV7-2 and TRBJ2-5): GAGVSQSPSNKVTEKGKDVELRCDPISGHTALYWYRQSLGQGLEFLIYFQGNSAPDKSGLPSDRFSAERTGGSVSTLTIQRTQQEDSAVYLCASSLATTIQTQYFGPGTRLLVL.

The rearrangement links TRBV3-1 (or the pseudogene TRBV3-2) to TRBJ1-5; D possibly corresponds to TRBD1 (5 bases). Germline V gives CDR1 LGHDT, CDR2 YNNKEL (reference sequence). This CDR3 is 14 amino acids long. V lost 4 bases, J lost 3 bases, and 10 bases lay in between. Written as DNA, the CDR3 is TGTGCCAGCAGCCCCGGGACCGCCAATCAGCCCCAGCATTTT. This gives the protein CASSPGTANQPQHF.

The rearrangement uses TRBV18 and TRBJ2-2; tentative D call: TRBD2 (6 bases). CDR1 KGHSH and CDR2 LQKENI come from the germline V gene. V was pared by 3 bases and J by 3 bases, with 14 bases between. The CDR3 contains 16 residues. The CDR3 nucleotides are TGTGCCAGCTCACCTCGCACGGGGGACGACACCGGGGAGCTGTTTTTT. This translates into CASSPRTGDDTGELFF.

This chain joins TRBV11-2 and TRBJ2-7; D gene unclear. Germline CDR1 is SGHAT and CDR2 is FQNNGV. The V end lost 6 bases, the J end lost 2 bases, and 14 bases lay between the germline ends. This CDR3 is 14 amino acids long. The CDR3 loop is CASSIPIGPYEQYF. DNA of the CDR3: TGTGCCAGCAGTATCCCCATCGGGCCCTACGAGCAGTACTTC.

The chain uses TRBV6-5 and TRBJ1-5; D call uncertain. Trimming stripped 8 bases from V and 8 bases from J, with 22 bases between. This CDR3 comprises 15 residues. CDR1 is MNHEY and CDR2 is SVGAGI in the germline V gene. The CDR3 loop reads CASVSVGITEEPQHF. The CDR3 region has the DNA TGTGCCAGCGTCTCTGTCGGGATCACGGAGGAGCCCCAGCATTTT.

The CDR3 DNA is TGTGCCAGCAGTGGCAGGACATACACCTTC. Its protein product is CASSGRTYTF. This chain connects TRBV28 to TRBJ1-2, with D possibly matching TRBD1 (5 bases). The length of the CDR3 is 10 residues. Trimming cost V 5 bases and J 11 bases, with 9 bases left between them. In germline, CDR1 is MDHEN, CDR2 SYDVKM.

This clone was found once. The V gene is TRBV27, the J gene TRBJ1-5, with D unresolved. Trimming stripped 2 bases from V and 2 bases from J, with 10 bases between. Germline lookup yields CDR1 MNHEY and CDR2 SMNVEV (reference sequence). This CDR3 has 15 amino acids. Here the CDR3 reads CASSLSSGGNQPQHF. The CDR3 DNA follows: TGTGCCAGCAGTTTAAGCTCCGGGGGCAATCAGCCCCAGCATTTT.

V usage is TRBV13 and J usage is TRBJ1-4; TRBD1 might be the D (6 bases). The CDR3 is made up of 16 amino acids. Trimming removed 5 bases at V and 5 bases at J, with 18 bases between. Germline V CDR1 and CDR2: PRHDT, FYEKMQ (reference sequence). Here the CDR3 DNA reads TGTGCCAGCAGCCTTCTAAGGGGGGCAGGAAATGAAAAACTGTTTTTT. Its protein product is CASSLLRGAGNEKLFF. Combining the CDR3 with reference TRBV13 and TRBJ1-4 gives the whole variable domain AAGVIQSPRHLIKEKRETATLKCYPIPRHDTVYWYQQGPGQDPQFLISFYEKMQSDKGSIPDRFSAQQFSDYHSELNMSSLELGDSALYFCASSLLRGAGNEKLFFGSGTQLSVL.

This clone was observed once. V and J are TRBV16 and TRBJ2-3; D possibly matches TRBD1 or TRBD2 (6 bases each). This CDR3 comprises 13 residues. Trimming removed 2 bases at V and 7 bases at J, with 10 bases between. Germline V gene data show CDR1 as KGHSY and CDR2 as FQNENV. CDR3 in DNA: TGTGCCAGCAGCCAACGGGGGCTGAATACGCAGTATTTT. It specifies CASSQRGLNTQYF.

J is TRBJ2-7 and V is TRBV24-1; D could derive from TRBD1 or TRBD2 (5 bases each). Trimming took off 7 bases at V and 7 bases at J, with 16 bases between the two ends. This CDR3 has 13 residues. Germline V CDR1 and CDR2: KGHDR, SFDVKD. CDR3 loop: CATRGTETEEQYF. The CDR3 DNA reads TGTGCCACCAGGGGGACCGAAACGGAGGAGCAGTACTTC.

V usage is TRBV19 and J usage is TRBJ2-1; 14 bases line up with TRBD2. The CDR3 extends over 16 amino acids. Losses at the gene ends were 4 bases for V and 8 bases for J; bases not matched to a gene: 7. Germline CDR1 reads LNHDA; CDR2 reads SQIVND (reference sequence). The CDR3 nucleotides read TGTGCCAGTAGTAGTGGACTAGCGGGAGGCAGCTATGAGCAGTTCTTC. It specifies CASSSGLAGGSYEQFF.

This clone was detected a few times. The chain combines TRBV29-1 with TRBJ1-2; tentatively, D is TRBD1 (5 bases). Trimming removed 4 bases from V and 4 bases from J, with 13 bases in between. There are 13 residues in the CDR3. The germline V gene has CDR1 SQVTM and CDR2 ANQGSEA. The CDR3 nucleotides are TGCAGCGTTGTGTACCAGACAGCCTATGGCTACACCTTC. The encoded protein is CSVVYQTAYGYTF.

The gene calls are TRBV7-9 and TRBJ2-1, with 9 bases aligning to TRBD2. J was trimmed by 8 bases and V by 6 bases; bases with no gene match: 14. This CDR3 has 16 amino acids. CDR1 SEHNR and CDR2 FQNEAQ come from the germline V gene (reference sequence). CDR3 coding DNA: TGTGCCAGCAGTTGGTTCGCGGGAGGGCCTAGATATGAGCAGTTCTTC. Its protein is CASSWFAGGPRYEQFF.

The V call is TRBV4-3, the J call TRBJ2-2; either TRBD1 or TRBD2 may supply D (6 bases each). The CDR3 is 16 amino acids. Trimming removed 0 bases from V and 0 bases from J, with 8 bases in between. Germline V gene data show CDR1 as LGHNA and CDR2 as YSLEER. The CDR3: CASSQERGPNTGELFF. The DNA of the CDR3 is TGCGCCAGCAGCCAAGAACGGGGGCCGAACACCGGGGAGCTGTTTTTT.

CDR3 in amino acids: CASSLIPTTGGTTDTQYF. The CDR3 coding sequence is TGTGCCAGCAGCTTAATCCCTACTACTGGCGGGACCACAGATACGCAGTATTTT. The chain has TRBV7-6 and TRBJ2-3; tentative D call: TRBD2 (6 bases). CDR1 is SGHVS, CDR2 FNYEAQ, per germline. This CDR3 comprises 18 residues. The ends were cut back, 2 bases at V and 2 bases at J, with 20 bases in the middle.

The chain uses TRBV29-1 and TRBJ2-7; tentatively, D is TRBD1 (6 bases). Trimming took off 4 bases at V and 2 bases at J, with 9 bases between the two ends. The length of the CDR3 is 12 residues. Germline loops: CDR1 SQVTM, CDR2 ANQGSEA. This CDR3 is CSVARDTYEQYF. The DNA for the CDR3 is TGCAGCGTTGCCAGGGACACCTACGAGCAGTACTTC.

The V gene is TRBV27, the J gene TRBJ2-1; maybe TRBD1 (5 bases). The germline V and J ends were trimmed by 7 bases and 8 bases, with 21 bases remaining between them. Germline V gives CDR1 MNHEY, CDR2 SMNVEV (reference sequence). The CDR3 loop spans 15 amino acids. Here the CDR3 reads CASTRSRAPPHEQFF. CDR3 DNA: TGTGCCAGCACACGGTCCAGGGCTCCCCCCCATGAGCAGTTCTTC.

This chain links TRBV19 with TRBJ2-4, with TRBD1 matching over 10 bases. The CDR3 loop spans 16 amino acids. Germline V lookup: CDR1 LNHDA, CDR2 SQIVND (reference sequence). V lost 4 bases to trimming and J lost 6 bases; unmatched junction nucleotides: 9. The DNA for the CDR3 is TGTGCCAGTAGTACGGGACAGGGGATCGGAGGAAACATTCAGTACTTC. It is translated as CASSTGQGIGGNIQYF.

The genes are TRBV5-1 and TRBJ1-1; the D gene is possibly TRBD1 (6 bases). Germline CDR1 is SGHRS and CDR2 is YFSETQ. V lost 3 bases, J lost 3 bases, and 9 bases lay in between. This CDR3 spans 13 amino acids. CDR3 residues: CASSSQGYTEAFF. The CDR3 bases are TGCGCCAGCAGCTCACAGGGCTACACTGAAGCTTTCTTT.

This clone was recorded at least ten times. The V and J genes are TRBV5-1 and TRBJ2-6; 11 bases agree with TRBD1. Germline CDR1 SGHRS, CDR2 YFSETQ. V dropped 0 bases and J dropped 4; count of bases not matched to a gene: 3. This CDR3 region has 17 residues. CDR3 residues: CASSLGTGGAGANVLTF. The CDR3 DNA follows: TGCGCCAGCAGCTTGGGGACAGGGGGCGCCGGGGCCAACGTCCTGACTTTC.

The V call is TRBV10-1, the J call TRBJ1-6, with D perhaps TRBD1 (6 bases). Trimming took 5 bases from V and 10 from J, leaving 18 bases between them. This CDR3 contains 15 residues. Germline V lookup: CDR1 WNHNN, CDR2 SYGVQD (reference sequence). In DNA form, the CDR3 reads TGCGCCAGCAGTACTGGGACATCCTTTCACTCACCCCTCCACTTT. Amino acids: CASSTGTSFHSPLHF.